This passage covers 21 T cell receptor beta chains from one sample sequenced in a study of spatial heterogeneity in lung cancer. Antigen specificity for these receptors is unknown. TCRdb passed the 5' RACE reads through MiXCR, listing each CDR3 protein once. The table lists around 18,000 distinct CDR3 sequences, 5.5% to 6.5% of them singletons. Time point noted: sample taken at primary tumor resection. Study results and caveats: For expanded intratumoral alpha and beta TCRs, counts tracked tumor mutation counts.

Sequenced material: lung tumor tissue, taken at surgery. Every receptor here comes from a female donor with early-stage non-small cell lung cancer.

There are many counts of this clonotype. This beta chain was picked up by a library intended for alpha chains and is off target, so its count carries little meaning. The V call is TRBV10-1, the J call TRBJ2-7; D tentatively reads TRBD1 or TRBD2 (6 bases each). Germline V gene data show CDR1 as WNHNN and CDR2 as SYGVQD (reference sequence). This CDR3 spans 14 amino acids. V lost 3 bases and J 5 bases, leaving 14 bases between the germline ends. This CDR3 is CASSDQGTGHEQYF. The CDR3 region has the DNA TGCGCCAGCAGTGACCAGGGGACTGGACACGAGCAGTACTTC.

The table lists this clonotype with many counts. The library was prepared for alpha chains; this beta chain is a stray read, so its frequency means little. This chain connects TRBV6-6 to TRBJ2-7, with 11 nucleotides matching TRBD2. This CDR3 is built from 15 residues. Germline V gene sequence: CDR1 MNHNY, CDR2 SVGAGI (reference sequence). Trimming removed 2 bases from V and 5 bases from J; junction bases left unmatched: 5. DNA for the CDR3: TGTGCCAGCAGTTACCTACTAGCGGGAGTGCACGAGCAGTACTTC. Residues: CASSYLLAGVHEQYF.

This clonotype was observed many times. This beta chain appears as a stray read in a library generated for alpha chains; its size is not informative. This rearrangement joins TRBV7-9 to TRBJ2-7, with TRBD2 matching over 7 bases. The germline V gene has CDR1 SEHNR and CDR2 FQNEAQ (reference sequence). The CDR3 length is 14 residues. V shed 3 bases and J 3 bases; nucleotides not matched to a gene: 5. The chain's CDR3 is CASSLSLAVYEQYF. CDR3 in DNA: TGTGCCAGCAGCTTGAGTCTAGCGGTCTACGAGCAGTACTTC.

This clonotype came up many times. This beta chain was picked up by a library intended for alpha chains and is off target, so its count carries little meaning. The genes are TRBV9 and TRBJ2-1, with 9 bases that match TRBD1. The CDR3 runs to 16 residues. Germline V lookup: CDR1 SGDLS, CDR2 YYNGEE. The junction had 13 bases not matched to a gene; V was cut back by 4 bases and J by 8 bases. In DNA, the CDR3 is TGTGCCAGCAGCATCTCCGGGGGACAGGGTGTCGATGAGCAGTTCTTC. Protein product: CASSISGGQGVDEQFF. Combining the CDR3 with reference TRBV9 and TRBJ2-1 gives the whole variable domain DSGVTQTPKHLITATGQRVTLRCSPRSGDLSVYWYQQSLDQGLQFLIQYYNGEERAKGNILERFSAQQFPDLHSELNLSSLELGDSALYFCASSISGGQGVDEQFFGPGTRLTVL.

Turning to this clonotype: The junction departs from the called germline gene at one end, perhaps through a read error. For a library built for alpha chains, this beta chain is a stray read; little rests on its size. V is TRBV7-2 and J is TRBJ2-3; the match to TRBD2 covers 14 bases. The germline gives CDR1 SGHTA, CDR2 FQGNSA. CDR3 size: 19 residues. The CDR3 bases are TGTGCCGGCAGCTTAGGACAGACTAGCGGGAGGGCCGGTACAGATACGCAGTATTTT. Encoded protein: CAGSLGQTSGRAGTDTQYF. Looking up the rest from reference TRBV7-2 and TRBJ2-3 gives the full variable domain: GAGVSQSPSNKVTEKGKDVELRCDPISGHTALYWYRQSLGQGLEFLIYFQGNSAPDKSGLPSDRFSAERTGGSVSTLTIQRTQQEDSAVYLCAGSLGQTSGRAGTDTQYFGPGTRLTVL.

Of note for this clonotype: The library was prepared for alpha chains; this beta chain is a stray read, so its frequency means little. The chain couples TRBV27 to TRBJ2-2; D gene uncertain. The ends were cut back, 3 bases at V and 0 bases at J, with 5 bases in the middle. This CDR3 contains 14 residues. Looked up from germline, CDR1 is MNHEY and CDR2 is SMNVEV (reference sequence). The CDR3 reads CASSFETNTGELFF. The CDR3 DNA follows: TGTGCCAGCAGTTTTGAGACGAACACCGGGGAGCTGTTTTTT.

Turning to this clonotype: This beta chain is a stray read from a library made for alpha chains; its abundance is not meaningful. The CDR3 region has the DNA TGTGCCAGCAGCCAACCGAGGGCTGGGGCCAACGTCCTGACTTTC. Translated, it gives CASSQPRAGANVLTF. This chain joins TRBV3-1 and TRBJ2-6, with TRBD2 as a possible D gene (5 bases). Per germline, CDR1 LGHDT and CDR2 YNNKEL (reference sequence). This CDR3 spans 15 amino acids. Trimming left V 2 bases short and J 2 bases short, with 7 bases between.

With respect to this clonotype: This beta chain slipped into a library made for alpha chains as a stray read, so its size is not meaningful. The chain couples TRBV27 to TRBJ2-3, with a tentative D call TRBD2 (5 bases). CDR1 is MNHEY, CDR2 SMNVEV, per germline (reference sequence). V was shortened by 5 bases and J by 3 bases, with 21 bases between the two germline ends. The CDR3 totals 17 residues. In DNA form, the CDR3 reads TGTGCCAGCAGTACTAGGTGGACGGAAGGTGATACAGATACGCAGTATTTT. Translation gives CASSTRWTEGDTDTQYF.

Notes on this clonotype: The library was built for alpha chains, so this beta chain is an off-target read and its size means little. V and J are TRBV11-2 and TRBJ2-1, with D perhaps matching TRBD1 or TRBD2 (5 bases each). This CDR3 spans 17 amino acids. The germline V gene encodes CDR1 SGHAT and CDR2 FQNNGV. Trimming took 5 bases from V and 9 from J, leaving 26 bases between them. CDR3 nucleotides: TGTGCCAGCAGCCCAGAGGGGTGGGCCAATGGGGGTACTGAGCAGTTCTTC. Its translation: CASSPEGWANGGTEQFF.

Notes on this clonotype: Found in a library prepared for alpha chains, this beta chain is an off-target read, and its abundance has little meaning. The chain combines TRBV11-2 with TRBJ2-3, with TRBD2 as a possible D gene (6 bases). This CDR3 comprises 15 residues. The germline gives CDR1 SGHAT, CDR2 FQNNGV. Trimming cost V 5 bases and J 5 bases, with 17 bases left between them. The CDR3 loop is CASSPKAGLRDTQYF. CDR3 coding DNA: TGTGCCAGCAGCCCGAAGGCGGGACTGAGAGATACGCAGTATTTT. The full variable domain, with the rest looked up from reference TRBV11-2 and TRBJ2-3, is EAGVAQSPRYKIIEKRQSVAFWCNPISGHATLYWYQQILGQGPKLLIQFQNNGVVDDSQLPKDRFSAERLKGVDSTLKIQPAKLEDSAVYLCASSPKAGLRDTQYFGPGTRLTVL.

This clonotype was detected many times. Found in a library prepared for alpha chains, this beta chain is an off-target read, and its abundance has little meaning. This chain uses TRBV20-1 with TRBJ2-1; D gene uncertain. Trimming left V 0 bases short and J 2 bases short, with 5 bases between. The length of the CDR3 is 13 residues. The germline CDR1 and CDR2 sequences are DFQATT and SNEGSKA (reference sequence). The CDR3 nucleotides are TGCAGTGCTAGAGAAGGACCCTACAATGAGCAGTTCTTC. It codes for CSAREGPYNEQFF.

Ten or more counts support this clonotype. This beta chain is an off-target read within a library intended for alpha chains, so its frequency means little. The gene calls are TRBV29-1 and TRBJ1-1; D not resolved. Germline lookup yields CDR1 SQVTM and CDR2 ANQGSEA. Between the trimmed V and J ends, which lost 5 bases and 8 bases, there was a span of 6 bases. This CDR3 comprises 9 residues. The CDR3 sequence: CSVLEEAFF. CDR3 in DNA: TGCAGCGTTTTGGAGGAAGCTTTCTTT.

A few counts support this clonotype. A library made for alpha chains picked up this beta chain off target, so its size means little. The rearrangement uses TRBV6-2 or TRBV6-3 and TRBJ2-3, with 9 bases that match TRBD2. Losses at the gene ends were 11 bases for V and 2 bases for J; bases not matched to a gene: 11. This CDR3 has 15 amino acids. Per the germline V gene, CDR1 is MNHEY and CDR2 is SVGEGT. CDR3 nucleotide sequence: TGTGCCGCCTCGACCCCTAGCGGGAACACAGATACGCAGTATTTT. It translates to CAASTPSGNTDTQYF.

This clonotype appeared a few times. A library made for alpha chains picked up this beta chain off target, so its size means little. The chain combines TRBV5-6 with TRBJ2-7, with TRBD2 identical over 7 bases. This CDR3 is built from 19 residues. Germline CDR1 is SGHDT and CDR2 is YYEEEE. The V segment lost 1 base and the J segment 2 bases; nucleotides outside the gene matches: 18. The CDR3 DNA reads as TGTGCCAGCAGCTTGACGTCGGGACTCTGGGTAGCGGGCGCCTACGAGCAGTACTTC. Amino acid sequence: CASSLTSGLWVAGAYEQYF.

To note about this clonotype: This beta chain lies outside the target of a library built for alpha chains; its clone size means little. The gene calls are TRBV20-1 and TRBJ2-7; D is possibly TRBD2 (5 bases). The CDR3 loop spans 13 amino acids. Germline CDR1 is DFQATT and CDR2 is SNEGSKA (reference sequence). The V end was cut by 5 bases, the J end by 0 bases, with 11 bases between. The CDR3 sequence is CSALDSNSYEQYF. The CDR3 bases are TGCAGTGCTTTGGACTCGAACTCCTACGAGCAGTACTTC.

Many counts were recorded for this clonotype. This beta chain turned up in a library designed for alpha chains; as an off-target read, its abundance says little. This rearrangement joins TRBV27 to TRBJ1-5, with unresolved D. CDR3 length equals 14 residues. Per the germline V gene, CDR1 is MNHEY and CDR2 is SMNVEV (reference sequence). V was shortened by 5 bases and J by 2 bases, with 10 bases between the two germline ends. CDR3: CASSPISGNQPQHF. The CDR3 DNA sequence: TGTGCCAGCAGTCCGATCTCCGGCAATCAGCCCCAGCATTTT.

This clonotype is termed medium-sized (0.01 to 0.1%). This beta chain is a stray sequence in a library constructed for alpha chains; its clone size is not meaningful. V usage is TRBV7-9 and J usage is TRBJ2-7, with 10 bases fitting TRBD1. Trimming cost V 5 bases and J 6 bases; bases outside gene matches: 4. The CDR3 consists of 13 residues. Germline V gene data show CDR1 as SEHNR and CDR2 as FQNEAQ (reference sequence). Here the CDR3 DNA reads TGTGCCAGCAGCCGGGACAGGGGTTCCGAGCAGTACTTC. Translating gives CASSRDRGSEQYF.

This clonotype has ten or more counts. The library was designed around alpha chains, so this beta chain is a stray read whose abundance carries little weight. The CDR3 protein is CASSLAGLKMTGELFF. The CDR3, as DNA: TGCGCCAGCAGCTTGGCGGGACTGAAAATGACCGGGGAGCTGTTTTTT. This chain links TRBV5-1 with TRBJ2-2; a weak D match, TRBD2 (6 bases). Germline CDR1 reads SGHRS; CDR2 reads YFSETQ. The CDR3 consists of 16 residues. V was shortened by 0 bases and J by 5 bases, with 14 bases between the two germline ends.

Judged by abundance, this clonotype is medium-sized. Because the library targeted alpha chains, this beta chain is an off-target read whose size means little. V is TRBV5-6 and J is TRBJ1-2; D unclear. Germline lookup yields CDR1 SGHDT and CDR2 YYEEEE. Trimming took off 0 bases at V and 6 bases at J, with 6 bases between the two ends. The CDR3 covers 12 residues. The CDR3 reads CASSLVQNGYTF. The CDR3 DNA is TGTGCCAGCAGCTTGGTGCAGAATGGCTACACCTTC.

This clonotype was counted many times. This beta chain turned up in a library designed for alpha chains; as an off-target read, its abundance says little. The rearrangement links TRBV28 to TRBJ1-4; D unclear. The germline V gene encodes CDR1 MDHEN and CDR2 SYDVKM. The CDR3 spans 18 residues. With 7 bases removed from V and 1 base from J, the gap between germline ends came to 22 bases. The CDR3 DNA is TGTGCCAGCACCTTATCGGGTCGGCACGATCAAACTAATGAAAAACTGTTTTTT. Protein: CASTLSGRHDQTNEKLFF.

This clonotype was seen at least ten times. This beta chain slipped into a library made for alpha chains as a stray read, so its size is not meaningful. CDR3 DNA: TGCGCCAGCAGTCTGGACAGCCGAAAACAAGAGACCCAGTACTTC. Protein: CASSLDSRKQETQYF. This chain joins TRBV23-1 and TRBJ2-5; weak D call: TRBD1 (6 bases). TRBV23-1 is labeled an ORF, and its function is uncertain. V was trimmed by 4 bases and J by 2 bases, leaving 14 bases between them. The CDR3 consists of 15 residues.